This is a list of T cell receptor beta chains from one sample in a study of blood T cell repertoires in COVID-19. TCRdb keeps only in-frame clones here, not all; method: immunoSEQ multiplex PCR. Of about 180,000 clones listed, approximately 80% are singletons. Sequencing was performed on PBMCs or T cells enriched from blood (not recorded which). These receptors were obtained from a man aged 55 to 70 who had been exposed to COVID-19. The CDR3 runs from the conserved cysteine through the conserved F or W. The D gene is left open where the match is weak. Expanded clones get a size class; other rows say once, few or many, or leave the size out.

j_call v_call cdr3_length d_call clone_size cdr3_aa cdr3_nt
TRBJ2-2 TRBV5-1 15 TRBD2 NA CASSPPAGVSGELFF TGCGCCAGCAGCCCCCCCGCGGGAGTTTCCGGGGAGCTGTTTTTT
TRBJ2-7 TRBV6-5 14 TRBD1 NA CASSPGQGTYEQYF TGTGCCAGCAGCCCGGGACAGGGAACTTACGAGCAGTACTTC
TRBJ1-3 TRBV27 18 NA NA CASSLPGTRLFTGNTIYF TGTGCCAGCAGCTTACCGGGAACCCGACTGTTTACTGGAAACACCATATATTTT
TRBJ2-7 TRBV6-5 13 TRBD2 NA CASSSRPGGEQYF TGTGCCAGCAGTTCCCGTCCGGGGGGAGAGCAGTACTTC
TRBJ1-3 TRBV19 15 NA NA CASSIYGDSGNTIYF TGTGCCAGTAGTATCTACGGTGACTCTGGAAACACCATATATTTT
TRBJ2-1 TRBV11-1 14 TRBD2 NA CASSLLAGINEQFF TGTGCCAGCAGCTTGCTAGCGGGCATCAATGAGCAGTTCTTC
TRBJ2-1 TRBV6-1 17 TRBD1 NA CASSDGGSTGGWFEQFF TGTGCCAGCAGTGACGGTGGATCGACAGGGGGGTGGTTTGAGCAGTTCTTC
TRBJ1-5 TRBV25-1 15 NA NA CASSSAGGSNQPQHF TGTGCCAGCAGTTCCGCGGGAGGGAGCAATCAGCCCCAGCATTTT
TRBJ1-4 TRBV9 16 TRBD1 few CASSASNRGVNEKLFF TGTGCCAGCAGCGCTTCAAACAGGGGTGTTAATGAAAAACTGTTTTTT
TRBJ2-3 TRBV30 13 NA NA CAWSPTSSGTQYF TGTGCCTGGAGTCCTACTAGCTCCGGTACGCAGTATTTT
TRBJ1-4 TRBV2 15 NA few CASSEGGGTNEKLFF TGTGCCAGCAGTGAAGGCGGGGGGACTAATGAAAAACTGTTTTTT
TRBJ2-2 TRBV10-3 15 TRBD1 NA CAISRGQGNTGELFF TGTGCCATCAGTCGCGGACAGGGCAACACCGGGGAGCTGTTTTTT
TRBJ2-5 TRBV9 12 NA NA CASSREQETQYF TGTGCCAGCAGCAGGGAGCAAGAGACCCAGTACTTC
TRBJ2-1 TRBV6-2/TRBV6-3 16 NA NA CASSYGSASSYNEQFF TGTGCCAGCAGTTACGGGTCAGCGAGCTCCTACAATGAGCAGTTCTTC
TRBJ2-7 TRBV27 13 NA NA CASGVQGRYEQYF TGTGCCAGCGGGGTGCAGGGGCGATACGAGCAGTACTTC
TRBJ2-2 TRBV2 15 NA NA CASSLDGSRPGELFF TGTGCCAGCAGTTTGGACGGGAGTCGGCCCGGGGAGCTGTTTTTT
TRBJ2-5 TRBV7-2 14 TRBD1 NA CASTGTEREETQYF TGTGCCAGCACAGGGACAGAGAGGGAAGAGACCCAGTACTTC
TRBJ1-3 TRBV19 17 TRBD1 few CASSMGDRGFAGNTIYF TGTGCCAGTAGTATGGGAGACAGGGGATTTGCTGGAAACACCATATATTTT
TRBJ1-5 TRBV5-1 15 NA NA CASSLDAGPSQPQHF TGCGCCAGCAGCTTGGATGCAGGCCCCAGTCAGCCCCAGCATTTT
TRBJ2-5 TRBV29-1 12 NA NA CSVLKTSLAQYF TGCAGCGTACTAAAGACCAGTTTAGCCCAGTACTTC
TRBJ1-5 TRBV19 14 TRBD1 few CASNKRGLNQPQHF TGTGCCAGTAATAAAAGGGGGCTAAATCAGCCCCAGCATTTT
TRBJ1-1 TRBV19 14 NA NA CASSIFRGNTEAFF TGTGCCAGTAGTATTTTCAGGGGGAACACTGAAGCTTTCTTT
TRBJ2-1 TRBV19 15 NA NA CASSHPRGLAAEQFF TGTGCCAGTAGTCACCCCCGGGGTTTAGCGGCTGAGCAGTTCTTC
TRBJ1-5 TRBV2 14 TRBD1 NA CASSSGQRSQPQHF TGTGCCAGCAGCTCGGGACAGCGCAGTCAGCCCCAGCATTTT
TRBJ2-6 TRBV14 14 NA NA CASSRSSGANVLTF TGTGCCAGCAGTAGGAGCTCTGGGGCCAACGTCCTGACTTTC
TRBJ1-1 TRBV5-1 14 NA NA CASSTRQVNTEAFF TGCGCCAGCAGCACCCGACAGGTGAACACTGAAGCTTTCTTT
TRBJ1-2 TRBV27 13 TRBD1 NA CASRLGQYYGYTF TGTGCCAGCAGATTGGGACAGTACTATGGCTACACCTTC
TRBJ1-5 TRBV18 15 TRBD1 NA CASSNLHRGDQPQHF TGTGCCAGCTCGAACCTCCACAGGGGGGATCAGCCCCAGCATTTT
TRBJ1-2 TRBV30 15 NA NA CAWSVPGPGGYGYTF TGTGCCTGGAGTGTTCCCGGTCCCGGGGGGTATGGCTACACCTTC